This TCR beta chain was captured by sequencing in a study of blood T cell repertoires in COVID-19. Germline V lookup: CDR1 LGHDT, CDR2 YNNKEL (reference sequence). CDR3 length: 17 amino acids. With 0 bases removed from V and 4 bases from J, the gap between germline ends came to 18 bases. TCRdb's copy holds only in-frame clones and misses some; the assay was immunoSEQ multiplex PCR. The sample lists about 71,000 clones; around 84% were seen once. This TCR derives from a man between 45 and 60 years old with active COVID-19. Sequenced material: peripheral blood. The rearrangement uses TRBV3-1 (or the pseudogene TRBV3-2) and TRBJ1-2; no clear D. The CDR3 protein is CASSQEFTAAALYGYTF. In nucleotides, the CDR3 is TGTGCCAGCAGCCAAGAATTCACAGCTGCCGCTCTCTATGGCTACACCTTC.